This T cell receptor beta chain was found in a study of T-cell reconstitution after alpha-beta-depleted transplantation in children. This clonotype was detected only a few times. CDR1 is SGHRS, CDR2 YFSETQ, per germline. V lost 0 bases to trimming and J lost 7 bases; unmatched junction nucleotides: 3. The CDR3 length is 14 residues. A library of TCRbeta sequences, prepared with unique molecular identifiers, was generated. Using its own MiXCR run on the PCR reads, TCRdb lists one record per CDR3 protein. The table has 640,000 or so distinct CDR3 sequences, around a sixth seen once. The sample was PBMCs from the stem cell graft donor, taken from the stem cell graft. The sequence came from a human donor who donated a stem cell graft to a child with acute myeloid leukemia. V usage is TRBV5-1 and J usage is TRBJ1-4; 7 bases are a match to TRBD1. CDR3 in DNA: TGCGCCAGCAGCTTGGGACAGGGCATTGAAAAACTGTTTTTT. It specifies CASSLGQGIEKLFF.